This T cell receptor (beta chain) comes out of a study of blood T cell repertoires in COVID-19. The method was immunoSEQ multiplex PCR; TCRdb's version includes in-frame clones alone and lacks a portion of them. The data show fewer than 300,000 clones, more than 75% seen once. The ends lost 6 bases at V and 2 bases at J; junction bases unmatched: 6. This CDR3 region has 15 residues. Looked up from germline, CDR1 is SGHNT and CDR2 is YYREEE (reference sequence). The chain recombines TRBV5-4 with TRBJ2-3; 10 bases map to TRBD1. The source material was peripheral blood. This TCR was sampled from a woman aged 50 to 65 with acute or convalescent COVID-19. CDR3 region: CASTPGQGSTDTQYF. The CDR3 region has the DNA TGTGCCAGCACCCCGGGACAGGGGTCCACAGATACGCAGTATTTT. Supplemented by reference TRBV5-4 and TRBJ2-3, the full variable domain reads ETGVTQSPTHLIKTRGQQVTLRCSSQSGHNTVSWYQQALGQGPQFIFQYYREEENGRGNFPPRFSGLQFPNYSSELNVNALELDDSALYLCASTPGQGSTDTQYFGPGTRLTVL.